This TCR beta chain was observed in a study of cytomegalovirus exposure and HLA in healthy donors. PCR primers comprised 60 Vbeta and 13 Jbeta primers. Clones were read by immunoSEQ multiplex PCR, and TCRdb kept only the in-frame ones, dropping some. The table shows fewer than 150,000 clones, with roughly 15% occurring only once. Germline CDR1 reads MDHEN; CDR2 reads SYDVKM. With V trimmed by 5 bases and J by 2 bases, 11 bases remained unmatched. CDR3 length: 17 residues. This clone was counted a few times. The sequenced sample consisted of PBMCs. The clonotype originates from a woman aged 18 to 35 in good health and CMV-seronegative. J is TRBJ1-3 and V is TRBV28; 8 nucleotides agree with TRBD1. The CDR3 is CASSPWTGNEAGNTIYF. Written as DNA, the CDR3 is TGTGCCAGCAGTCCCTGGACAGGGAATGAGGCTGGAAACACCATATATTTT.